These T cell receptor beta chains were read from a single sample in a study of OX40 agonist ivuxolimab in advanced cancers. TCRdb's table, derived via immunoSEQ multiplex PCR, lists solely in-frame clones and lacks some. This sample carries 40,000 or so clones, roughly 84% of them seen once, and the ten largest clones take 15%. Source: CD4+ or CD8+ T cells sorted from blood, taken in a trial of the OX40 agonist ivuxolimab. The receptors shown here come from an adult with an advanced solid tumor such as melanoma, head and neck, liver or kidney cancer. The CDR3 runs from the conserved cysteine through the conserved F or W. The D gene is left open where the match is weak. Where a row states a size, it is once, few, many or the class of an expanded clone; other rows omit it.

CDR3aa: CASSIDLGLAGVRNEQFF
CDR3nt: TGTGCCAGTAGTATAGATCTGGGACTAGCGGGAGTCAGGAATGAGCAGTTCTTC
abundance: -
d_gene: TRBD2
v_gene: TRBV19
len: 18
j_gene: TRBJ2-1

CDR3aa: CASGMGSLDTQYF
CDR3nt: TGTGCCAGCGGAATGGGTTCCTTGGATACGCAGTATTTT
abundance: -
d_gene: -
v_gene: TRBV7-3
len: 13
j_gene: TRBJ2-3

CDR3aa: CASSPDYEQYF
CDR3nt: TGTGCCAGCAGCCCTGACTACGAGCAGTACTTC
abundance: -
d_gene: -
v_gene: TRBV7-9
len: 11
j_gene: TRBJ2-7

CDR3aa: CASTVNPSSYEQYF
CDR3nt: TGTGCCAGCACCGTAAATCCGAGCTCCTACGAGCAGTACTTC
abundance: -
d_gene: -
v_gene: TRBV28
len: 14
j_gene: TRBJ2-7

CDR3aa: CASSPGTGGLEQYF
CDR3nt: TGTGCCAGCAGTCCCGGGACAGGGGGGCTCGAGCAGTACTTC
abundance: -
d_gene: TRBD1
v_gene: TRBV27
len: 14
j_gene: TRBJ2-7

CDR3aa: CASSPRPSSYNSPLHF
CDR3nt: TGTGCCAGCAGTCCCAGACCCAGCTCCTATAATTCACCCCTCCACTTT
abundance: -
d_gene: -
v_gene: TRBV27
len: 16
j_gene: TRBJ1-6

CDR3aa: CASTIGRGGRADTQYF
CDR3nt: TGTGCCAGCACGATCGGACGGGGGGGCCGCGCAGATACGCAGTATTTT
abundance: -
d_gene: TRBD2
v_gene: TRBV19
len: 16
j_gene: TRBJ2-3

CDR3aa: CASSPQPATEAFF
CDR3nt: TGCGCCAGCAGCCCCCAACCTGCTACTGAAGCTTTCTTT
abundance: -
d_gene: -
v_gene: TRBV4-1
len: 13
j_gene: TRBJ1-1

CDR3aa: CASSSELGNTEAFF
CDR3nt: TGTGCCAGCAGCTCCGAGCTTGGAAACACTGAAGCTTTCTTT
abundance: -
d_gene: -
v_gene: TRBV5-6
len: 14
j_gene: TRBJ1-1

CDR3aa: CATSDTGWGYEQYF
CDR3nt: TGTGCCACCAGCGATACCGGGTGGGGATACGAGCAGTACTTC
abundance: -
d_gene: -
v_gene: TRBV15
len: 14
j_gene: TRBJ2-7

CDR3aa: CASSRTSGGFTDTQYF
CDR3nt: TGTGCCAGCAGCCGTACTAGCGGGGGGTTCACAGATACGCAGTATTTT
abundance: -
d_gene: TRBD2
v_gene: TRBV13
len: 16
j_gene: TRBJ2-3

CDR3aa: CAISEFGTGSSYEQYF
CDR3nt: TGTGCCATCAGTGAGTTTGGGACAGGGAGCTCCTACGAGCAGTACTTC
abundance: once
d_gene: TRBD1
v_gene: TRBV10-3
len: 16
j_gene: TRBJ2-7

CDR3aa: CASSPGTVGTETQYF
CDR3nt: TGTGCCAGCAGTCCCGGGACAGTAGGCACGGAGACCCAGTACTTC
abundance: -
d_gene: TRBD1
v_gene: TRBV6-5
len: 15
j_gene: TRBJ2-5

CDR3aa: CASTNTGGGYTF
CDR3nt: TGCGCCAGCACCAATACAGGGGGTGGCTACACCTTC
abundance: -
d_gene: TRBD1
v_gene: TRBV23-1
len: 12
j_gene: TRBJ1-2

CDR3aa: CASSPPLAGPYEQYF
CDR3nt: TGTGCCAGCAGCCCCCCTCTAGCGGGGCCCTACGAGCAGTACTTC
abundance: -
d_gene: TRBD2
v_gene: TRBV7-9
len: 15
j_gene: TRBJ2-7

CDR3aa: CASSQGSEAFF
CDR3nt: TGTGCCAGCAGCCAAGGCTCCGAAGCTTTCTTT
abundance: once
d_gene: -
v_gene: TRBV4-2
len: 11
j_gene: TRBJ1-1

CDR3aa: CASSLSVDTQYF
CDR3nt: TGTGCCAGCAGTTTAAGCGTAGATACGCAGTATTTT
abundance: -
d_gene: -
v_gene: TRBV28
len: 12
j_gene: TRBJ2-3

CDR3aa: CASSLSPNYGYTF
CDR3nt: TGTGCCAGCAGCTTATCACCGAACTATGGCTACACCTTC
abundance: -
d_gene: -
v_gene: TRBV5-6
len: 13
j_gene: TRBJ1-2

CDR3aa: CASTLSGGHQETQYF
CDR3nt: TGTGCCAGTACGTTGAGCGGGGGGCACCAAGAGACCCAGTACTTC
abundance: -
d_gene: TRBD2
v_gene: TRBV19
len: 15
j_gene: TRBJ2-5

CDR3aa: CASSQVHGSSSYEQYF
CDR3nt: TGTGCCAGCAGCCAAGTCCACGGGAGCTCTTCCTACGAGCAGTACTTC
abundance: -
d_gene: -
v_gene: TRBV14
len: 16
j_gene: TRBJ2-7

CDR3aa: CASSAWREGAGELFF
CDR3nt: TGTGCCAGCAGCGCCTGGAGGGAAGGGGCCGGGGAGCTGTTTTTT
abundance: -
d_gene: -
v_gene: TRBV7-6
len: 15
j_gene: TRBJ2-2

CDR3aa: CASSFIAGDGTDTQYF
CDR3nt: TGTGCCAGCAGTTTCATAGCGGGAGACGGGACAGATACGCAGTATTTT
abundance: -
d_gene: TRBD2
v_gene: TRBV6-4
len: 16
j_gene: TRBJ2-3

CDR3aa: CASKEGTGVYEQYF
CDR3nt: TGTGCCAGCAAGGAGGGAACAGGGGTATACGAGCAGTACTTC
abundance: -
d_gene: -
v_gene: TRBV2
len: 14
j_gene: TRBJ2-7

CDR3aa: CASSQDLAETANTGELFF
CDR3nt: TGCGCCAGCAGCCAAGATCTTGCGGAGACCGCGAACACCGGGGAGCTGTTTTTT
abundance: -
d_gene: -
v_gene: TRBV4-3
len: 18
j_gene: TRBJ2-2

CDR3aa: CASSEPSGSGYEQFF
CDR3nt: TGTGCCAGCAGTGAACCTAGCGGGAGTGGGTATGAGCAGTTCTTC
abundance: -
d_gene: TRBD2
v_gene: TRBV6-1
len: 15
j_gene: TRBJ2-1

CDR3aa: CASSLGTSGMDEQFF
CDR3nt: TGTGCCAGCAGTTTGGGGACTAGCGGGATGGATGAGCAGTTCTTC
abundance: -
d_gene: TRBD2
v_gene: TRBV27
len: 15
j_gene: TRBJ2-1

CDR3aa: CASSFSDTQYF
CDR3nt: TGTGCCAGCAGCTTCTCAGATACGCAGTATTTT
abundance: once
d_gene: -
v_gene: TRBV13
len: 11
j_gene: TRBJ2-3

CDR3aa: CSARARYTQYF
CDR3nt: TGCAGTGCTAGAGCCAGATATACGCAGTATTTT
abundance: -
d_gene: -
v_gene: TRBV20-1
len: 11
j_gene: TRBJ2-3

CDR3aa: CASSPRWAAPNQPQHF
CDR3nt: TGTGCCAGCAGCCCTAGGTGGGCAGCTCCCAATCAGCCCCAGCATTTT
abundance: -
d_gene: -
v_gene: TRBV7-8
len: 16
j_gene: TRBJ1-5

CDR3aa: CASSEGRFGVNTEAFF
CDR3nt: TGTGCCAGCAGTGAAGGGAGGTTTGGGGTGAACACTGAAGCTTTCTTT
abundance: -
d_gene: -
v_gene: TRBV2
len: 16
j_gene: TRBJ1-1

CDR3aa: CAISDPDRVIPYEQYF
CDR3nt: TGTGCCATCAGTGACCCTGACAGGGTAATCCCCTACGAGCAGTACTTC
abundance: -
d_gene: TRBD1
v_gene: TRBV10-3
len: 16
j_gene: TRBJ2-7

CDR3aa: CASVPGQGAGGYGYTF
CDR3nt: TGTGCCAGCGTCCCGGGACAGGGGGCCGGGGGCTATGGCTACACCTTC
abundance: -
d_gene: TRBD1
v_gene: TRBV19
len: 16
j_gene: TRBJ1-2

CDR3aa: CASSETGYYGYTF
CDR3nt: TGTGCCAGCAGTGAAACGGGATACTATGGCTACACCTTC
abundance: -
d_gene: -
v_gene: TRBV6-1
len: 13
j_gene: TRBJ1-2

CDR3aa: CAISELTGRQETQYF
CDR3nt: TGTGCCATCAGTGAGTTAACAGGGAGGCAAGAGACCCAGTACTTC
abundance: -
d_gene: -
v_gene: TRBV10-3
len: 15
j_gene: TRBJ2-5

CDR3aa: CASSPDGLAWDTQYF
CDR3nt: TGTGCCAGCAGCCCCGACGGACTAGCGTGGGATACGCAGTATTTT
abundance: once
d_gene: TRBD2
v_gene: TRBV5-8
len: 15
j_gene: TRBJ2-3

CDR3aa: CASSHRGSTDTQYF
CDR3nt: TGTGCCAGCAGCCACAGGGGGAGCACAGATACGCAGTATTTT
abundance: -
d_gene: TRBD1
v_gene: TRBV13
len: 14
j_gene: TRBJ2-3

CDR3aa: CASSPIAGAKDTQYF
CDR3nt: TGTGCCAGCAGCCCCATAGCGGGGGCAAAAGATACGCAGTATTTT
abundance: -
d_gene: TRBD2
v_gene: TRBV7-2
len: 15
j_gene: TRBJ2-3

CDR3aa: CASRPTGEYGYTF
CDR3nt: TGTGCCAGCAGACCGACAGGGGAGTATGGCTACACCTTC
abundance: -
d_gene: TRBD1
v_gene: TRBV16
len: 13
j_gene: TRBJ1-2

CDR3aa: CASSFQTAYGYTF
CDR3nt: TGTGCCAGCAGCTTTCAGACGGCTTATGGCTACACCTTC
abundance: once
d_gene: -
v_gene: TRBV11-1
len: 13
j_gene: TRBJ1-2